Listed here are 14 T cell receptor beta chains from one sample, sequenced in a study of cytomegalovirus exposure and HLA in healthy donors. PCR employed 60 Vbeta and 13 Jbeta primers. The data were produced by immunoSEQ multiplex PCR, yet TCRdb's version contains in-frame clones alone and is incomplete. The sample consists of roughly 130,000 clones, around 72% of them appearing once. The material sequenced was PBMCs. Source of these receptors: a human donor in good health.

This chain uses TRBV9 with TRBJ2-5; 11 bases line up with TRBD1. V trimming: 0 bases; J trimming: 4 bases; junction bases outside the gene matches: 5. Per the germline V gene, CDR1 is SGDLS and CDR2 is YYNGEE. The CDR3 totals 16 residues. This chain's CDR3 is CASSVVDRGLLETQYF. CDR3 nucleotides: TGTGCCAGCAGCGTAGTGGACAGGGGGCTATTAGAGACCCAGTACTTC. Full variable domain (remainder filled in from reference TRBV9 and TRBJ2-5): DSGVTQTPKHLITATGQRVTLRCSPRSGDLSVYWYQQSLDQGLQFLIQYYNGEERAKGNILERFSAQQFPDLHSELNLSSLELGDSALYFCASSVVDRGLLETQYFGPGTRLLVL.

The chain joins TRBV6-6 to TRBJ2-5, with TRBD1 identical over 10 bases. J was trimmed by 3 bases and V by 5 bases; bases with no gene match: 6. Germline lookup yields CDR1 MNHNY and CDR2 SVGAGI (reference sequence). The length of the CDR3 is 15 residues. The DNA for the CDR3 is TGTGCCAGCAGTCCGACAGGGGGCGCAGAAGAGACCCAGTACTTC. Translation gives CASSPTGGAEETQYF.

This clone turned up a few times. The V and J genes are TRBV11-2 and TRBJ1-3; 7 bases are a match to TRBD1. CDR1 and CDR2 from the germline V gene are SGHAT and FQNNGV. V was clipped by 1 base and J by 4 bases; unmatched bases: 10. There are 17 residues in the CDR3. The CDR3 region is CASSLVGATGLGNTIYF. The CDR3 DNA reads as TGTGCCAGCAGCTTAGTGGGCGCGACAGGGCTCGGAAACACCATATATTTT.

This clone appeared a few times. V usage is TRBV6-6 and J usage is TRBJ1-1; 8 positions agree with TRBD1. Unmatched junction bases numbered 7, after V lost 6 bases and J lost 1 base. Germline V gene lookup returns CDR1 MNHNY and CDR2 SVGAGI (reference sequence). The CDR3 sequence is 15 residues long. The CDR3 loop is CASSHGQGPNTEAFF. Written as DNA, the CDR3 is TGTGCCAGCAGCCACGGACAGGGTCCGAACACTGAAGCTTTCTTT.

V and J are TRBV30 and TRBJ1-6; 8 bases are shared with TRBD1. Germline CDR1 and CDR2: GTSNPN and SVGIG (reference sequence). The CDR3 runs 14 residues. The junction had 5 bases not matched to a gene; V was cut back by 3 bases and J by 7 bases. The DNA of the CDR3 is TGTGCCTGGAGACCTCAGGGGGCCAATTCACCCCTCCACTTT. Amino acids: CAWRPQGANSPLHF.

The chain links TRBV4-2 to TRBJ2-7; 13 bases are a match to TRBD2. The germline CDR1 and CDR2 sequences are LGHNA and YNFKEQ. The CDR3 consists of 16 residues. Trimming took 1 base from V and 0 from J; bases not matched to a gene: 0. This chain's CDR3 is CASSQGTSGSSYEQYF. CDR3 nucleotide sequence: TGTGCCAGCAGCCAAGGGACTAGCGGGAGCTCCTACGAGCAGTACTTC.

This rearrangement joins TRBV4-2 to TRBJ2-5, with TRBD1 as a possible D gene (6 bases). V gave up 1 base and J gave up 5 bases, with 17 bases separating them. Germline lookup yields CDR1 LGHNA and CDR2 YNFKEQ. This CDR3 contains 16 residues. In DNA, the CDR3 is TGTGCCAGCAGCCAAGGTGGGGCAGGGGCCCGGGAGACCCAGTACTTC. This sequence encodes CASSQGGAGARETQYF.

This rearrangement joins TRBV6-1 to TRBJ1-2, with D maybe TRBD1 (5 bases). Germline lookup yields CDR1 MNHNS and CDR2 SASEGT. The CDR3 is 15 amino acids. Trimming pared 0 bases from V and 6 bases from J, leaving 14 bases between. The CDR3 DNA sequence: TGTGCCAGCAGTGAAGCGTTGGCAGGGTCGGATGGCTACACCTTC. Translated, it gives CASSEALAGSDGYTF.

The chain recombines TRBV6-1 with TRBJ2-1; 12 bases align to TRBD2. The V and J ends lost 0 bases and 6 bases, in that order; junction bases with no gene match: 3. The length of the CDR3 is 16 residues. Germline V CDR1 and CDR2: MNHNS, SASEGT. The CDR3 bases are TGTGCCAGCAGTGAAGCGACTAGCGGGAGAGGCAATGAGCAGTTCTTC. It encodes CASSEATSGRGNEQFF.

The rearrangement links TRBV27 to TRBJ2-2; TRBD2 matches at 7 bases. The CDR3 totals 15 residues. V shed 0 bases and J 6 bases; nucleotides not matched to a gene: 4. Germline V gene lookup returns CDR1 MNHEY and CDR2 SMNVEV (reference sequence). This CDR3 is CASSLSLGGAGELFF. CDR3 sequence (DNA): TGTGCCAGCAGTTTATCATTGGGGGGGGCCGGGGAGCTGTTTTTT.

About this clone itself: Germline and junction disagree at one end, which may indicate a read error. CDR3 region: CASSLPYREGFF. The DNA of the CDR3 is TGTGCCAGCAGTTTACCCTACAGGGAAGGTTTCTTT. V usage is TRBV28 and J usage is TRBJ1-1; tentative D call: TRBD1 (6 bases). Germline values: CDR1 MDHEN, CDR2 SYDVKM. This CDR3 region has 12 residues. The full variable domain, with the rest looked up from reference TRBV28 and TRBJ1-1, is DVKVTQSSRYLVKRTGEKVFLECVQDMDHENMFWYRQDPGLGLRLIYFSYDVKMKEKGDIPEGYSVSREKKERFSLILESASTNQTSMYLCASSLPYREGFFGQGTRLTVV.

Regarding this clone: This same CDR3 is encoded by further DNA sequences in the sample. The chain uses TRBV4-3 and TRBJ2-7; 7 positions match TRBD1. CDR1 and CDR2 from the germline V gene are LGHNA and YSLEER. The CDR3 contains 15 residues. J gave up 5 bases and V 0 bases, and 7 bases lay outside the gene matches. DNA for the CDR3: TGCGCCAGCAGCCAAGAATTCGGACAGGCAAACGAGCAGTACTTC. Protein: CASSQEFGQANEQYF.

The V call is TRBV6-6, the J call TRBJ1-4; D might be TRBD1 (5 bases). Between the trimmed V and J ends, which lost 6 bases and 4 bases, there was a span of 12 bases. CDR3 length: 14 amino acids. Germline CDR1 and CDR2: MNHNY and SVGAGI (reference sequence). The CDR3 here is CASSRQKYNEKLFF. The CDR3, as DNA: TGTGCCAGCAGCCGACAGAAGTATAATGAAAAACTGTTTTTT.

The CDR3 DNA reads as TGCAGCGTTGAAGGGGCGCAGGGGGAATCCGACGGGGAGCTGTTTTTT. Translated, it gives CSVEGAQGESDGELFF. The chain links TRBV29-1 to TRBJ2-2, with TRBD1 matching over 7 bases. The junction had 12 bases not matched to a gene; V was cut back by 1 base and J by 7 bases. In germline, CDR1 is SQVTM, CDR2 ANQGSEA. The CDR3 loop spans 16 amino acids.